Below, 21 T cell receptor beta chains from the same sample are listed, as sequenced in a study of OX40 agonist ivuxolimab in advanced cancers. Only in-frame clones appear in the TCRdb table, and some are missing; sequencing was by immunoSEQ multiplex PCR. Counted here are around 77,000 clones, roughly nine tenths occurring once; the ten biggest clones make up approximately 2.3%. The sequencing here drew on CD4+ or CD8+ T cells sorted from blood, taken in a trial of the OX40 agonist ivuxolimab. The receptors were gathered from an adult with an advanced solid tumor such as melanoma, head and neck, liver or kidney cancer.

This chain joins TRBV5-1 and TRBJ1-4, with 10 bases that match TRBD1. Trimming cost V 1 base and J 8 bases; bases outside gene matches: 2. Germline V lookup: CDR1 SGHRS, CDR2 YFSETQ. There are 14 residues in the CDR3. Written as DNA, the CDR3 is TGCGCCAGCAGCTTGTGGGGACAGGGGGAAAAACTGTTTTTT. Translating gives CASSLWGQGEKLFF.

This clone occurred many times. The CDR3 here is CASSTRDFGQGYEQYF. In DNA form, the CDR3 reads TGTGCCAGTAGTACCAGGGACTTTGGGCAAGGATACGAGCAGTACTTC. This chain connects TRBV19 to TRBJ2-7; tentative D call: TRBD2 (6 bases). Germline CDR1 and CDR2: LNHDA and SQIVND (reference sequence). The CDR3 is made up of 16 amino acids. The V and J ends lost 4 bases and 4 bases respectively, with 20 bases between them.

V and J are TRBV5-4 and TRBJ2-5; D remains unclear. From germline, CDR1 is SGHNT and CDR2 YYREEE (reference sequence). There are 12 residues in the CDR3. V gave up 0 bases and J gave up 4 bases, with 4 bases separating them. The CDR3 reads CASSLDGETQYF. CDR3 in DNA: TGTGCCAGCAGCTTGGATGGAGAGACCCAGTACTTC.

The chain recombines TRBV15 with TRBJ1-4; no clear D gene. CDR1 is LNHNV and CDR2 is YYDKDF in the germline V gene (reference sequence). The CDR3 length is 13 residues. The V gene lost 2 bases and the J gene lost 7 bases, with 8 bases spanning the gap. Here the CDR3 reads CATSRYGGEKLFF. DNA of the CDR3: TGTGCCACCAGCAGATACGGTGGTGAAAAACTGTTTTTT.

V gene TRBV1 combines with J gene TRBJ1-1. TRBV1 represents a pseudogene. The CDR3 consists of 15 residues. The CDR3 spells CTSSRPIRGRTEAFF. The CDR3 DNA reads TGCACCAGCAGCCGCCCTATACGCGGACGGACTGAAGCTTTCTTT.

The DNA of the CDR3 is TGTGCCAGCAGTGATACGGGGGGAGGATTGTGGGCCCAGCATTTT. Translated, it gives CASSDTGGGLWAQHF. The chain links TRBV25-1 to TRBJ1-5; a weak D match, TRBD1 (5 bases). The CDR3 totals 15 residues. Trimming left V 3 bases short and J 11 bases short, with 20 bases between. Germline V gives CDR1 MGHDK, CDR2 SYGVNS.

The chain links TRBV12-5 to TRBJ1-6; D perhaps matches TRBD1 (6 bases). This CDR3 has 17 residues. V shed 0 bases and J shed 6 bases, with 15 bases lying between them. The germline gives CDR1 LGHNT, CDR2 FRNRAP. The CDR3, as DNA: TGTGCTAGTGGTTTGGTACTGAAACAGGGAGGTAATTCACCCCTCCACTTT. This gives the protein CASGLVLKQGGNSPLHF.

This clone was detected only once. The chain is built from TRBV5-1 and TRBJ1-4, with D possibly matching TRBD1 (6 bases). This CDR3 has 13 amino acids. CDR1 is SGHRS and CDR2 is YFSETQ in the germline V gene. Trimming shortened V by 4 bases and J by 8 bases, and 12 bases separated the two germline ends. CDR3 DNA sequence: TGCGCCAGCAGCAACAGGGTAGGAGAAAAACTGTTTTTT. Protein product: CASSNRVGEKLFF.

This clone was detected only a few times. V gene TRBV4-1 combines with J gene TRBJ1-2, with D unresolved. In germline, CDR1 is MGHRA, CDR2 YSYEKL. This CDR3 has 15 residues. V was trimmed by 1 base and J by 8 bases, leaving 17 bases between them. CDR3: CASSQVGRKGSGYTF. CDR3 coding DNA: TGCGCCAGCAGCCAAGTGGGCCGGAAGGGCAGCGGCTACACCTTC.

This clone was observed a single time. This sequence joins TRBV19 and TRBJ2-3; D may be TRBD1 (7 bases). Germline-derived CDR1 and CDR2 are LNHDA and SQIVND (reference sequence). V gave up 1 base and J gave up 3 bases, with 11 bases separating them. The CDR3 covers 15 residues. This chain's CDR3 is CASSIGAGGTDTQYF. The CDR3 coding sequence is TGTGCCAGTAGTATAGGGGCAGGGGGGACAGATACGCAGTATTTT.

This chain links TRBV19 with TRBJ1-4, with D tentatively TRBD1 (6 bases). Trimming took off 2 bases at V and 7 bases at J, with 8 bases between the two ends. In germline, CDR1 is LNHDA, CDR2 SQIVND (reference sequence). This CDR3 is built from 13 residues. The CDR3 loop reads CASSIWTAEKLFF. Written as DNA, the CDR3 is TGTGCCAGTAGTATATGGACAGCTGAAAAACTGTTTTTT.

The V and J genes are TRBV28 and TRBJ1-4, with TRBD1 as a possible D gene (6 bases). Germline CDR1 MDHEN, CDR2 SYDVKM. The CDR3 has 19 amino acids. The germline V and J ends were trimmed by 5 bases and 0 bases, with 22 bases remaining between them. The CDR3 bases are TGTGCCAGCAGTCGCCCGCCGGGGGCTCGGTTAACAACTAATGAAAAACTGTTTTTT. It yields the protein CASSRPPGARLTTNEKLFF.

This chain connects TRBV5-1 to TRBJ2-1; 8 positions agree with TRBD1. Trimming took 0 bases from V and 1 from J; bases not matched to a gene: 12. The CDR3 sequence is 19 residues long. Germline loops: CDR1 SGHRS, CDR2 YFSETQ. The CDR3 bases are TGCGCCAGCAGCTTGGCCGGGGGACAGGTTCCCTTTTCCTACAATGAGCAGTTCTTC. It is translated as CASSLAGGQVPFSYNEQFF.

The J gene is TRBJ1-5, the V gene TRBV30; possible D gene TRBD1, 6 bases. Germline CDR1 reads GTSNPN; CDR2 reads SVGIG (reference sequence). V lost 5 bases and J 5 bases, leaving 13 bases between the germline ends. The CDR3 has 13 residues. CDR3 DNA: TGTGCCTGGGGACCCGAGGGGGATCAGCCCCAGCATTTT. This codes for CAWGPEGDQPQHF.

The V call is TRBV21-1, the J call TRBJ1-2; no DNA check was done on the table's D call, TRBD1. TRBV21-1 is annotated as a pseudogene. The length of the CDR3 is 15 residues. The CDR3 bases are TGTGCCAGCAGCAAAGCGCAACAGGGCGCCCATGGCTACACCTTC. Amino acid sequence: CASSKAQQGAHGYTF.

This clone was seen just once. CDR3 nucleotide sequence: TGTGCCAGCAGTTACGCGGGACTAGCGGCTTACAATGAGCAGTTCTTC. Amino acid sequence: CASSYAGLAAYNEQFF. The chain carries TRBV6-5 and TRBJ2-1, with TRBD2 identical over 11 bases. V shed 2 bases and J 4 bases; nucleotides not matched to a gene: 4. The CDR3 consists of 16 residues. Germline-derived CDR1 and CDR2 are MNHEY and SVGAGI.

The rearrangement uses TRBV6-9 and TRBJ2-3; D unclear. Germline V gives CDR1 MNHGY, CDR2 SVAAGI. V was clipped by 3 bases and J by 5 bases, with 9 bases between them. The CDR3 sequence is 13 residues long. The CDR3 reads CASSYLPGDTQYF. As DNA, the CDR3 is TGTGCCAGCAGTTACCTACCCGGAGATACGCAGTATTTT.

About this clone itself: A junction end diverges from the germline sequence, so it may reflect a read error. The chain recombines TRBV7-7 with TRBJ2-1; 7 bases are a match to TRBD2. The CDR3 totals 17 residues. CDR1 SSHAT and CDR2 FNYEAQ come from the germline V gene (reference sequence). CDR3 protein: CASSSVESGKPYNEQFF. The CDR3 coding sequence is TGTGCTAGCAGCTCAGTTGAAAGCGGGAAGCCCTACAATGAGCAGTTCTTC.

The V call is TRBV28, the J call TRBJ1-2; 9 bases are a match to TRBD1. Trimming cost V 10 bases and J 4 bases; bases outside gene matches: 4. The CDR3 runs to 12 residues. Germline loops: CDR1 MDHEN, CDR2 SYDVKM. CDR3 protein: CATADRGYGYTF. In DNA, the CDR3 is TGTGCCACCGCGGACAGGGGCTATGGCTACACCTTC.

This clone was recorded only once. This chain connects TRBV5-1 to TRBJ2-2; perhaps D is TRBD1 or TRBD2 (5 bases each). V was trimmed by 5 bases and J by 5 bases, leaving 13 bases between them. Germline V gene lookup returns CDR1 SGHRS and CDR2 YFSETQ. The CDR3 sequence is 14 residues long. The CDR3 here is CASSRGGGTGELFF. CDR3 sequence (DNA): TGCGCCAGCAGTCGGGGCGGTGGTACCGGGGAGCTGTTTTTT. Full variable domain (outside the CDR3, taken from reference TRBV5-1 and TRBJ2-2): KAGVTQTPRYLIKTRGQQVTLSCSPISGHRSVSWYQQTPGQGLQFLFEYFSETQRNKGNFPGRFSGRQFSNSRSEMNVSTLELGDSALYLCASSRGGGTGELFFGEGSRLTVL.

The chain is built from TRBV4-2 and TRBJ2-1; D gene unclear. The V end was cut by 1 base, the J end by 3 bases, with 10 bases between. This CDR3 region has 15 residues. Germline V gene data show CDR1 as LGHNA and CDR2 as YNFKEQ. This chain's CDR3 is CASSQGWLNYNEQFF. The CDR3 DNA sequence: TGTGCCAGCAGCCAAGGGTGGCTGAACTACAATGAGCAGTTCTTC.